This TCR beta chain was sequenced for a study of blood T cell repertoires in COVID-19. Looking at the study overall: Whether acute or convalescent, the COVID-19 samples came from the United States, Italy and Spain.

Authors' methods: Amplification of reference gene primers provided the estimated nucleated cell counts. Profiling relied on immunoSEQ multiplex PCR, and the TCRdb table lists in-frame clones only, not all of them. The V and J calls and the clone size are those of that table, but D and trimming were determined from the DNA. The sample has around 45,000 clones; 75% to 85% are singletons. This CDR3 has 15 amino acids. CDR1 is MNHNS, CDR2 SASEGT, per germline. Trimming shortened V by 2 bases and J by 2 bases, and 10 bases separated the two germline ends. The clonotype comes from an elderly man in a cohort sampled during active COVID-19. The chain links TRBV6-1 to TRBJ1-5; D ambiguous. Sequenced input: peripheral blood. CDR3 bases: TGTGCCAGCAGTGAAATAGGGAGGGGCAATCAGCCCCAGCATTTT. Translated: CASSEIGRGNQPQHF.